A selection of T cell receptor beta chains follows, all from one sample in a study of control samples from healthy donors and cancer patients. TCRdb's copy holds only in-frame clones and misses some; the assay was immunoSEQ multiplex PCR. Of 84,000 or so clones listed, 84% are singletons. Sequencing was performed on PBMCs. Receptor source: a man aged 60 to 75 with head and neck cancer. Both conserved end residues are part of each CDR3. The order of the fields is V gene, clone size, J gene, D gene, CDR3 DNA, CDR3 protein. D genes are given only for firm matches. Some rows have no size entry. The others give once, few or many, or a class for an expanded clone.

V: TRBV23-1; size: large; J: TRBJ2-5; D: TRBD2; DNA: TGCGCCAGCAGTCAAAACAGCCGCGATACTAGCGACCGAGAGACCCAGTACTTC; CDR3: CASSQNSRDTSDRETQYF
V: TRBV12-3/TRBV12-4; size: .; J: TRBJ1-2; D: TRBD1; DNA: TGTGCCAGCAGTCCCGACAGGGACTATGGCTACACCTTC; CDR3: CASSPDRDYGYTF
V: TRBV18; size: .; J: TRBJ1-6; D: TRBD1; DNA: TGTGCCAGCTCACCAAAAGGGACAGGGCACTATAATTCACCCCTCCACTTT; CDR3: CASSPKGTGHYNSPLHF
V: TRBV19; size: .; J: TRBJ1-1; D: TRBD1; DNA: TGTGCCAGTAGTATATTCGTCGGGCAGGGGGGCACTGAAGCTTTCTTT; CDR3: CASSIFVGQGGTEAFF
V: TRBV24-1; size: .; J: TRBJ2-3; D: .; DNA: TGTGCCACCAGTGATTCCTCAGGGACCGTCACAGATACGCAGTATTTT; CDR3: CATSDSSGTVTDTQYF
V: TRBV5-6; size: .; J: TRBJ1-6; D: TRBD1; DNA: TGTGCCAGCAGCTTGAGGGACAGTTATAATTCACCCCTCCACTTT; CDR3: CASSLRDSYNSPLHF
V: TRBV12-3/TRBV12-4; size: .; J: TRBJ1-1; D: TRBD1; DNA: TGTGCCAGCAGATCCGGGACAGGGATCGAAGCTTTCTTT; CDR3: CASRSGTGIEAFF
V: TRBV6-6; size: once; J: TRBJ1-3; D: .; DNA: TGTGCCAGCAGTCGCAGGGAGGCTGGAAACACCATATATTTT; CDR3: CASSRREAGNTIYF
V: TRBV7-9; size: .; J: TRBJ2-1; D: .; DNA: TGTGCCAGCAGCTTAGCGCGGGGATCAATCTACAATGAGCAGTTCTTC; CDR3: CASSLARGSIYNEQFF
V: TRBV3-1/TRBV3-2; size: once; J: TRBJ2-5; D: .; DNA: TGTGCCAGCAGCCAACCTGGAGCAGCTAGGGAGACCCAGTACTTC; CDR3: CASSQPGAARETQYF
V: TRBV6-6; size: .; J: TRBJ1-6; D: .; DNA: TGTGCCAGCACTCCAACGTGGGGGAATTCACCCCTCCACTTT; CDR3: CASTPTWGNSPLHF
V: TRBV27; size: .; J: TRBJ2-1; D: .; DNA: TGTGCCAGCAGTCGCGGCTCCCCCTCAGGTGAGCAGTTCTTC; CDR3: CASSRGSPSGEQFF
V: TRBV30; size: few; J: TRBJ1-5; D: .; DNA: TGTGCCTGGAGTGTTCAGGGCAGCAATCAGCCCCAGCATTTT; CDR3: CAWSVQGSNQPQHF
V: TRBV27; size: .; J: TRBJ2-1; D: .; DNA: TGTGCCAGCAGTCTATCGGGTGAGCAGTTCTTC; CDR3: CASSLSGEQFF
V: TRBV19; size: .; J: TRBJ2-1; D: .; DNA: TGTGCCAGTAGTACGACTGGATTCACCTACAATGAGCAGTTCTTC; CDR3: CASSTTGFTYNEQFF
V: TRBV4-2; size: .; J: TRBJ2-1; D: .; DNA: TGTGCCAGCAGCCAAGGGGAGGTCGCCGGGCACAATGAGCAGTTCTTC; CDR3: CASSQGEVAGHNEQFF
V: TRBV5-1; size: .; J: TRBJ1-4; D: .; DNA: TGCGCCAGCAGCCCGGGAGGCAGTAATGAAAAACTGTTTTTT; CDR3: CASSPGGSNEKLFF
V: TRBV5-1; size: .; J: TRBJ2-7; D: .; DNA: TGCGCCAGCAGCTTCATGGGTGGCGACGAGCAGTACTTC; CDR3: CASSFMGGDEQYF
V: TRBV11-3; size: .; J: TRBJ2-5; D: TRBD2; DNA: TGTGCCAGCAGCTTAGCAGGGGGACTAGCGGGAGTGGGGCAAGAGACCCAGTACTTC; CDR3: CASSLAGGLAGVGQETQYF
V: TRBV19; size: .; J: TRBJ1-3; D: TRBD1; DNA: TGTGCCAGTAGGCAGACAGGGGACTCTGGAAACACCATATATTTT; CDR3: CASRQTGDSGNTIYF